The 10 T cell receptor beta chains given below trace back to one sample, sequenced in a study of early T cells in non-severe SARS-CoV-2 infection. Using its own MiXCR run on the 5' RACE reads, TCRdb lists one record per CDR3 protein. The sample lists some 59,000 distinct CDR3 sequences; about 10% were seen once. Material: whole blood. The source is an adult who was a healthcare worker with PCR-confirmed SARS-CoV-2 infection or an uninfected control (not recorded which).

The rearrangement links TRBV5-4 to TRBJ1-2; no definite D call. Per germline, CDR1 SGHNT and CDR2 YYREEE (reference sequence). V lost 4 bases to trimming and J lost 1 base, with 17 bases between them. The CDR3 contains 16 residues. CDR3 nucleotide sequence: TGTGCCAGCAGCCCGCAAAGAGGAAGGAATAACTATGGCTACACCTTC. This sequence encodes CASSPQRGRNNYGYTF.

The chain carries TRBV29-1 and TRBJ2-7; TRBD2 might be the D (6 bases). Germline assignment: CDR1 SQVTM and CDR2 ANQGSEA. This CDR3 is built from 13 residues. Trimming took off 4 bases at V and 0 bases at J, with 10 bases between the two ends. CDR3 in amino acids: CSVVEGTSYEQYF. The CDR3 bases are TGCAGCGTTGTGGAGGGCACCTCCTACGAGCAGTACTTC.

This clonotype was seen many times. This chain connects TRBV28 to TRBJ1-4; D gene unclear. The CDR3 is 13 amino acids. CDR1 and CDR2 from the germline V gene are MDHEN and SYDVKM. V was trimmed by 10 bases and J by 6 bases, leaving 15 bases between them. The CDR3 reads CAITRRNDEKLFF. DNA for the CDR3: TGTGCCATCACGAGGAGGAATGATGAAAAACTGTTTTTT.

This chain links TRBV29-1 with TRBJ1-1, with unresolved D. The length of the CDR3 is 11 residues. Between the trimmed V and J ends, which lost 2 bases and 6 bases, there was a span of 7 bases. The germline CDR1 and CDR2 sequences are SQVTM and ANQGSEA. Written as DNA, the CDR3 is TGCAGCGTTGAACCGGGTTCTGAAGCTTTCTTT. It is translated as CSVEPGSEAFF.

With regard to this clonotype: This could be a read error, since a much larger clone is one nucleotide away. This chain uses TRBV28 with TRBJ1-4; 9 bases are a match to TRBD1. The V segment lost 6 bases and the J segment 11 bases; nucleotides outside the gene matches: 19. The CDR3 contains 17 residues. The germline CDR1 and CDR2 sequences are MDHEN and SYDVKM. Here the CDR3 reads CASSDPRGQGGDDKLFF. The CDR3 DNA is TGTGCCAGCAGCGACCCTCGGGGACAGGGCGGTGACGATAAACTGTTTTTT.

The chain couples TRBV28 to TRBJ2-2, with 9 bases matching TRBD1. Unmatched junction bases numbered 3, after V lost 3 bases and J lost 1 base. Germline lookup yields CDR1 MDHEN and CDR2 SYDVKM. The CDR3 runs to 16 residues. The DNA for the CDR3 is TGTGCCAGCAGTTTTAGGACAGGGGTGAACACCGGGGAGCTGTTTTTT. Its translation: CASSFRTGVNTGELFF.

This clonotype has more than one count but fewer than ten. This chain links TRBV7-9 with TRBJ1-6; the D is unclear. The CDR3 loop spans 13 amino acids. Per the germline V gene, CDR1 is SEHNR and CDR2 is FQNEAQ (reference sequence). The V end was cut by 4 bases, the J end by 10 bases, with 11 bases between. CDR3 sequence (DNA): TGTGCCAGCAGCTCGCTCACGGGGTCACCCCTCCACTTT. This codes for CASSSLTGSPLHF.

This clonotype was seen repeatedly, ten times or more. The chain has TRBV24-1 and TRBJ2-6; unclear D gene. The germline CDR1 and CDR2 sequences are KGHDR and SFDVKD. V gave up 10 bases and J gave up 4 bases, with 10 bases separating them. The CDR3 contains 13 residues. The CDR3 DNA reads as TGTGCCACTCATGCCCCCGGGGCCAACGTCCTGACTTTC. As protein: CATHAPGANVLTF.

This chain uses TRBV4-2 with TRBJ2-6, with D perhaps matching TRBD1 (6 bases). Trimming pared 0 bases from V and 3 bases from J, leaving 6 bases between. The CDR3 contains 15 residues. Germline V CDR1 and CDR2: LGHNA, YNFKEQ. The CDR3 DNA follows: TGTGCCAGCAGCCAAGAAGGGGGTGGGGCCAACGTCCTGACTTTC. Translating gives CASSQEGGGANVLTF.

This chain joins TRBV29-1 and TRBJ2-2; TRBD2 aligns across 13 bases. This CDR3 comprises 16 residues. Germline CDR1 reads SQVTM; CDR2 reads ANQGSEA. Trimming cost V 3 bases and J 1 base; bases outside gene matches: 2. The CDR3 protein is CSVEGLAGLNTGELFF. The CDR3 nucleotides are TGCAGCGTTGAGGGACTAGCGGGGCTGAACACCGGGGAGCTGTTTTTT.